This T cell receptor (beta chain) was profiled in a study of regulatory dendritic cells for organ transplantation. Study context: LPS was added to dendritic cell cultures on day 6. Points from the study as a whole: The most alloreactive TCR clonotypes were found in resting memory CD8+ cells. Memory T cells were less diverse than naive, with memory CD8+ most oligoclonal.

CFSE-labeled sorted T cells met regulatory or mature dendritic cells for roughly 5 days. Memory T cells were CD45RO+, naive were CD45RA+, sorted by FACS. Profiled with immunoSEQ multiplex PCR; TCRdb holds only in-frame clones, not every one. The sample lists 12,000 or so clones, under 90% occurring once. This clone appeared a single time. Its target is unknown. V lost 0 bases to trimming and J lost 4 bases; unmatched junction nucleotides: 3. Germline-derived CDR1 and CDR2 are MNHEY and SVGAGI. The CDR3 is made up of 15 amino acids. This sequence originates from a human donor in good health. J is TRBJ1-2 and V is TRBV6-5, with TRBD1 identical over 9 bases. Material for sequencing was naive CD8+ T cells from blood cultured with dendritic cells. Subset: CD45RA+ naive T cells. CDR3: CASSYSLTGGYGYTF. The CDR3 region has the DNA TGTGCCAGCAGTTACTCCTTGACAGGGGGCTATGGCTACACCTTC.